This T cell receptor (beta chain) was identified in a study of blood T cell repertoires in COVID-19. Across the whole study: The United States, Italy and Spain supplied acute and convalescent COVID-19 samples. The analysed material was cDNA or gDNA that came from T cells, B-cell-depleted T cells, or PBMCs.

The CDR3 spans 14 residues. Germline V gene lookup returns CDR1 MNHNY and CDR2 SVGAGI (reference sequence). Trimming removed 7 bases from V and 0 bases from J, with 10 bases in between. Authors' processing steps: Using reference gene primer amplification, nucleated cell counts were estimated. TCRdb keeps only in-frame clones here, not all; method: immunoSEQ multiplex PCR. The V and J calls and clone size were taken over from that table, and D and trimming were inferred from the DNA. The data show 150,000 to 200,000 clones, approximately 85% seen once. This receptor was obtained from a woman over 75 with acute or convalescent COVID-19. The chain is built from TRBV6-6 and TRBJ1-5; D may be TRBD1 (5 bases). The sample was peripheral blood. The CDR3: CASTRGYSNQPQHF. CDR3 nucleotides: TGTGCCAGCACCCGGGGGTATAGCAATCAGCCCCAGCATTTT.